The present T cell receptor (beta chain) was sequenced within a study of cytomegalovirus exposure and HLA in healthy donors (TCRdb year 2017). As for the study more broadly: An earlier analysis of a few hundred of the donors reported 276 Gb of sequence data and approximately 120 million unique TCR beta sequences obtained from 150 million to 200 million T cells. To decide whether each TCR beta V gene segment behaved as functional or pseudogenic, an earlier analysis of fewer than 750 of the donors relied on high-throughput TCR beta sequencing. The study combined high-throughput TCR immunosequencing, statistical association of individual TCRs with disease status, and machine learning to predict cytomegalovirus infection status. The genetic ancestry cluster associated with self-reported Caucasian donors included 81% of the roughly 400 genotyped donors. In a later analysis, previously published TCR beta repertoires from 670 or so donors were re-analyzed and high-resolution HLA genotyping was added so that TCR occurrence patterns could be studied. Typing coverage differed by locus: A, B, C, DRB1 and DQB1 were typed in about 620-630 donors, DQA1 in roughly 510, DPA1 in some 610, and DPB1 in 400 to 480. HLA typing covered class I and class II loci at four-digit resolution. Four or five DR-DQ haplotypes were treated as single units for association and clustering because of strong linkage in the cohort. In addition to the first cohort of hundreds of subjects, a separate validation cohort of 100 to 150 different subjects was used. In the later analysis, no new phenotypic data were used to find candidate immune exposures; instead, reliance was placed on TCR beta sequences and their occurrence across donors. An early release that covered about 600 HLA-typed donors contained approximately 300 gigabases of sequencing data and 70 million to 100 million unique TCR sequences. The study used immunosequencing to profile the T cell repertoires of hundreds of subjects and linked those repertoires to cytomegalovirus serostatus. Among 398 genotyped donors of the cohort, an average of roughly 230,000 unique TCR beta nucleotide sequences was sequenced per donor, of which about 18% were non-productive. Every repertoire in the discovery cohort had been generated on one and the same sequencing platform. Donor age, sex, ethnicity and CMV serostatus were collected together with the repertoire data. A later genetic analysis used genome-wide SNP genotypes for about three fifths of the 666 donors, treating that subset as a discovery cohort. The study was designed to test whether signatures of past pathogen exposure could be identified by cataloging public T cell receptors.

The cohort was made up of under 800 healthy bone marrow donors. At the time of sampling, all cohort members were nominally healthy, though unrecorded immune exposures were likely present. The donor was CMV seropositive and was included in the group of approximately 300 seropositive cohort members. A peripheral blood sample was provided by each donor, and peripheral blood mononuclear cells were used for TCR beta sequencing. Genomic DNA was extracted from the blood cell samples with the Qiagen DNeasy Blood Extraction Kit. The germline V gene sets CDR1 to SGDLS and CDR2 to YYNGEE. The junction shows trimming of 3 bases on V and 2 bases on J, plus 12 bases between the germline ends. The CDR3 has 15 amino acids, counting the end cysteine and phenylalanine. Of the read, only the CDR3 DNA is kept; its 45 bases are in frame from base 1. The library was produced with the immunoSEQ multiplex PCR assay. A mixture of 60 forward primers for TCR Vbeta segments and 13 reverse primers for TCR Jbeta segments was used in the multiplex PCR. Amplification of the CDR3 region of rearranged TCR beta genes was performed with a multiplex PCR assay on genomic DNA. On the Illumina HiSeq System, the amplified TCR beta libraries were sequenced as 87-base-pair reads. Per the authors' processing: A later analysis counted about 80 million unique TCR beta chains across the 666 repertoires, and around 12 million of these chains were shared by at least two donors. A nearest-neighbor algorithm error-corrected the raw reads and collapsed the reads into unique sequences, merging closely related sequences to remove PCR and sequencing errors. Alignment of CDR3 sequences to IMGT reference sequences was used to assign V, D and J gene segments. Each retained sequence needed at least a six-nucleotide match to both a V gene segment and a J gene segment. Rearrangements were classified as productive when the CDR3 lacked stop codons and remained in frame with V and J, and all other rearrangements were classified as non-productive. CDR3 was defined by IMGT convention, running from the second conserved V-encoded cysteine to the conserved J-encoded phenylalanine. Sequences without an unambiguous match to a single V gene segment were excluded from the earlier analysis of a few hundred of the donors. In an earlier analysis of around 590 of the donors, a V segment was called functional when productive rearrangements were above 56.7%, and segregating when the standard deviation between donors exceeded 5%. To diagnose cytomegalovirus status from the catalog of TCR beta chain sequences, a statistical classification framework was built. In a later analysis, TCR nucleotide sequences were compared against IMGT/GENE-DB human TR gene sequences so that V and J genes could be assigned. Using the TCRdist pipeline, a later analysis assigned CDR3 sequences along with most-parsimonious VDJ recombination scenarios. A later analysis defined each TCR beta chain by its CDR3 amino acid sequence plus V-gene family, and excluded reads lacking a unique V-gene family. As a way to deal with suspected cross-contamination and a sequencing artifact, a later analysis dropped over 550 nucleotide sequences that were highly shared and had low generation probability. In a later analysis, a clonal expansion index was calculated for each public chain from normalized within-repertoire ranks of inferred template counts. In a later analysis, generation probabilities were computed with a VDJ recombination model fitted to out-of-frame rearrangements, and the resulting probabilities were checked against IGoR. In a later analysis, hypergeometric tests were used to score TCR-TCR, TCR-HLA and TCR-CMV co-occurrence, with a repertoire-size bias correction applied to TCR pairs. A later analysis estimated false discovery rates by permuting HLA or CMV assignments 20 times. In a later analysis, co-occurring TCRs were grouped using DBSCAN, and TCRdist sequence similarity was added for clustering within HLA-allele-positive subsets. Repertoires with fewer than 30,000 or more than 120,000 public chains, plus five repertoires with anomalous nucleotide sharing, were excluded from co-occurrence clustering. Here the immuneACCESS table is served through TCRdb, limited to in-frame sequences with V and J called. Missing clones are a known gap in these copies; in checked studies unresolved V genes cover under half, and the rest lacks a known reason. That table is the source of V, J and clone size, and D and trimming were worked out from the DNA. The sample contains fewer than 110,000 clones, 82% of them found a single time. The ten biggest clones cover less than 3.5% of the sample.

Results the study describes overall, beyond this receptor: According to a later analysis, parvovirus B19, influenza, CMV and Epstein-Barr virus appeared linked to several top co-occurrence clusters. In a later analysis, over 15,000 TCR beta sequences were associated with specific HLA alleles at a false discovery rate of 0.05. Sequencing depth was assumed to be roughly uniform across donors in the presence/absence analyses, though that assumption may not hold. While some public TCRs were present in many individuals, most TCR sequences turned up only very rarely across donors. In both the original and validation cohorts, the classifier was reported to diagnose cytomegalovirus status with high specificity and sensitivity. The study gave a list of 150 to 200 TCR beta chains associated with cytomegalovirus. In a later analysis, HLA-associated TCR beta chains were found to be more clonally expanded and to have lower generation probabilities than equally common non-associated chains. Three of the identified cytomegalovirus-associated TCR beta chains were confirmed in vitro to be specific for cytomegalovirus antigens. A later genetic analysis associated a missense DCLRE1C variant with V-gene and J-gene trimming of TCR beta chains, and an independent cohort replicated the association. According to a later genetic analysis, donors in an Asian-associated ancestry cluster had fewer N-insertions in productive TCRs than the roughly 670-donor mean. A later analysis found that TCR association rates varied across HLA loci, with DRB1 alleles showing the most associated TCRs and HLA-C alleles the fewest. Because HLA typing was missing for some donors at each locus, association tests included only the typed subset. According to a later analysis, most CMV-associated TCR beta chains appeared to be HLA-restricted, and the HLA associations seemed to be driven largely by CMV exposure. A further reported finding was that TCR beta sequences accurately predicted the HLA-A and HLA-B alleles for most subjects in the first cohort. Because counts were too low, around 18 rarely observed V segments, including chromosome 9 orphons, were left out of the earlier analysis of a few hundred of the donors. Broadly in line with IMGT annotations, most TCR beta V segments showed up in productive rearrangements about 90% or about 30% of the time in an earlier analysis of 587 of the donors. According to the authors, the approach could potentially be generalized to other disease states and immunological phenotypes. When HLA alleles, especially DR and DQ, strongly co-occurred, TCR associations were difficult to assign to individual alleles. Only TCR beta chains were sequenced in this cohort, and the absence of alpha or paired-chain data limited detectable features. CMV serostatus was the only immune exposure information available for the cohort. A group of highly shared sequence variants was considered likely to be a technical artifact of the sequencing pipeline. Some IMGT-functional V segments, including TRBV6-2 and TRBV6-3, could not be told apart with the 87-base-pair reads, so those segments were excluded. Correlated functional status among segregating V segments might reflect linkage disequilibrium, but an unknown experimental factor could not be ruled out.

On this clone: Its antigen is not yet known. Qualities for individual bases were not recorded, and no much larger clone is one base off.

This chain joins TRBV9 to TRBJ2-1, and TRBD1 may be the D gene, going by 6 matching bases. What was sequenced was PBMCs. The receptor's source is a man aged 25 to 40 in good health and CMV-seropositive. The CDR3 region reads CASSASGVPYNEQFF. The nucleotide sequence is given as TGTGCCAGCAGCGCCTCAGGGGTCCCCTACAATGAGCAGTTCTTC.